A selection of T cell receptor beta chains follows, all from one sample in a study of cytomegalovirus exposure and HLA in healthy donors. The method was immunoSEQ multiplex PCR; TCRdb's version includes in-frame clones alone and lacks a portion of them. In the table there are under 250,000 clones, roughly 85% of which are singletons. Sequencing was performed on PBMCs. All receptors come from a woman in her late teens or twenties in good health and CMV-seronegative. Each CDR3 is given with its conserved first and last residue. A D gene is named only where the DNA matches it firmly. Only part of the rows carry a size: once, few, many, or a class if the clone is expanded.

TRBV9	TRBD1	-	TRBJ2-2	TGTGCCAGCAGCCCACCCCAGACAGGGGATTCCGGGGAGCTGTTTTTT	CASSPPQTGDSGELFF
TRBV5-6	-	-	TRBJ2-7	TGTGCCAGCAGCTTGGGGCGGCCTTGGAGCTACGAGCAGTACTTC	CASSLGRPWSYEQYF
TRBV6-5	-	once	TRBJ1-3	TGTGCCAGCAGTTACTCTTCGAGCTCTGGAAACACCATATATTTT	CASSYSSSSGNTIYF
TRBV12-1	-	-	TRBJ2-7	TGTGCCAGCAGCTCGGACTGCCTTGAGCAGTACTTC	CASSSDCLEQYF
TRBV6-5	TRBD1	-	TRBJ2-7	TGTGCCAGCAGTGATAGGACAGGGAATTACGAGCAGTACTTC	CASSDRTGNYEQYF
TRBV5-1	TRBD2	-	TRBJ2-1	TGCGCCAGCAGCTTGGCCCGACTAGCGGGGGGTTCACCCTACAATGAGCAGTTCTTC	CASSLARLAGGSPYNEQFF
TRBV2	-	-	TRBJ1-3	TGTGCCAGCAGTTCCGGGGGGGGGCTGCGACAGTTAAACACCATATATTTT	CASSSGGGLRQLNTIYF
TRBV29-1	-	-	TRBJ2-1	TGCAGCGTTGTACCTAGAATTGGCAATGAGCAGTTCTTC	CSVVPRIGNEQFF
TRBV7-8	TRBD1	-	TRBJ1-2	TGTGCCAGCCAGGGCAGGGGGGGATCTGGCTACACCTTC	CASQGRGGSGYTF
TRBV28	-	-	TRBJ1-1	TGTGCCAGCAGCCCCTATGCCACTGAAGCTTTCTTT	CASSPYATEAFF
TRBV11-2	-	-	TRBJ1-1	TGTGCCAGCAGCTCAATCCCCCAGGTGAACACTGAAGCTTTCTTT	CASSSIPQVNTEAFF
TRBV13	TRBD2	-	TRBJ2-1	TGTGCCAGCAGCTTAGCCCTAGCGGGGGGGGATGAGCAGTTCTTC	CASSLALAGGDEQFF